Many counts were recorded for the clone carrying this T cell receptor beta chain. The antigen remains unidentified. This entry comes from a study of CD8 T cells in ankylosing spondylitis. Overall study findings and caveats: Clones linked with disease were CD8+ and fairly uncommon in the peripheral blood. Seven or eight highly homologous variants made up a TCR beta motif, and this motif appeared characteristic of ankylosing spondylitis blood.

Making the TCR beta libraries involved quantitative 5'-RACE with molecular barcodes. TCRdb re-derived calls from the 5' RACE reads in MiXCR, one entry per CDR3 protein. Of 150,000 to 200,000 distinct CDR3 sequences detected, around a tenth appear once; the ten largest clones hold roughly 28%. The receptor was isolated from a male donor with ankylosing spondylitis or in good health (not recorded which). Sequencing used blood, either unsorted or a sorted T cell fraction (not recorded which).

The CDR3 spells CASSLFSGGIIDYNEQFF. The CDR3 region has the DNA TGTGCCAGCAGCTTATTTTCGGGGGGGATCATTGACTACAATGAGCAGTTCTTC. The chain combines TRBV11-1 with TRBJ2-1; TRBD2 aligns across 8 bases. Germline V CDR1 and CDR2: SGHAT, FQDESV (reference sequence). The V segment lost 2 bases and the J segment 3 bases; nucleotides outside the gene matches: 12. The CDR3 loop spans 18 amino acids.